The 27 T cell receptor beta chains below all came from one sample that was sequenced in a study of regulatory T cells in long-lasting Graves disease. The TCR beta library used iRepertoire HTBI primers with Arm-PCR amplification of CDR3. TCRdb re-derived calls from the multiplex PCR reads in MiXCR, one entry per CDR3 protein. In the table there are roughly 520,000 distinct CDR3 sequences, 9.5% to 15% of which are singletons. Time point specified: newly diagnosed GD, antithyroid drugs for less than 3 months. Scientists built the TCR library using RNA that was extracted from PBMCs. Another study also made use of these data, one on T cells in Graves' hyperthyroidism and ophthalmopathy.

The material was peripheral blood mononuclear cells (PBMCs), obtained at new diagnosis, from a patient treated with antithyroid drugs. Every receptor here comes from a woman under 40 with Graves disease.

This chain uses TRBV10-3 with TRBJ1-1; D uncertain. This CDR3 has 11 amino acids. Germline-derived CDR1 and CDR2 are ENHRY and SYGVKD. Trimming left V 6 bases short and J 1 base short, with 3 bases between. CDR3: CAIRKNTEAFF. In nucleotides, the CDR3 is TGTGCCATCAGAAAGAACACTGAAGCTTTCTTT.

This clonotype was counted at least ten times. The CDR3 loop reads CASSPQDTQYF. The CDR3 bases are TGTGCCAGCAGTCCCCAAGATACGCAGTATTTT. The genes are TRBV2 and TRBJ2-3, with D uncertain. V lost 5 bases and J 5 bases, leaving 5 bases between the germline ends. The CDR3 length is 11 residues. Germline lookup yields CDR1 SNHLY and CDR2 FYNNEI. The complete variable domain, with remaining parts taken from reference TRBV2 and TRBJ2-3, reads EPEVTQTPSHQVTQMGQEVILRCVPISNHLYFYWYRQILGQKVEFLVSFYNNEISEKSEIFDDQFSVERPDGSNFTLKIRSTKLEDSAMYFCASSPQDTQYFGPGTRLTVL.

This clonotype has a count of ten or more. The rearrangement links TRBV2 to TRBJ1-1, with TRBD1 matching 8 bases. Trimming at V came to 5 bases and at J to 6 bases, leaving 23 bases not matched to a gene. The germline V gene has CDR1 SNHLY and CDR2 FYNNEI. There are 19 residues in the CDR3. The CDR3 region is CASSSSGGRRTSVNAEAFF. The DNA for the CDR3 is TGTGCCAGCAGTTCATCAGGGGGCCGACGTACCTCCGTTAACGCTGAAGCTTTCTTT.

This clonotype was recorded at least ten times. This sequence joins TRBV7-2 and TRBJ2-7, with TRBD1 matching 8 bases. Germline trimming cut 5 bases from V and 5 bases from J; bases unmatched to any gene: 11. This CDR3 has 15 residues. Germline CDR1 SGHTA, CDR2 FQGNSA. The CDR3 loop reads CASSPRTGRVDEQYF. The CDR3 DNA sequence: TGTGCCAGCAGCCCGAGGACAGGGCGCGTCGACGAGCAGTACTTC.

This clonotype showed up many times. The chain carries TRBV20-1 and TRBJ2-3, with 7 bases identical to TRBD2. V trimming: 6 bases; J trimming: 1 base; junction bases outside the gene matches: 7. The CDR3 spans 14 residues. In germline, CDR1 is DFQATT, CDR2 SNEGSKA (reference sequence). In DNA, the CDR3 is TGCAGTGCCCGCCGGACTAGAGGCACAGATACGCAGTATTTT. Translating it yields CSARRTRGTDTQYF.

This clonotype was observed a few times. The CDR3: CASSQDSMTSGGYNEQFF. As DNA, the CDR3 is TGCGCCAGCAGCCAAGACTCAATGACTAGCGGAGGGTACAATGAGCAGTTCTTC. The V gene is TRBV4-3, the J gene TRBJ2-1; 9 nucleotides agree with TRBD2. This CDR3 is built from 18 residues. V gave up 0 bases and J gave up 4 bases; unmatched junction bases: 10. CDR1 is LGHNA, CDR2 YSLEER, per germline.

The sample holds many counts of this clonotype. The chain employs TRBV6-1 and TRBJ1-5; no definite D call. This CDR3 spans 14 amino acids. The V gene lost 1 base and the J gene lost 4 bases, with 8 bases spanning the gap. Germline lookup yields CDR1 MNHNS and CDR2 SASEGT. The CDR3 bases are TGTGCCAGCAGTGAAGTGAGCAGAAATCAGCCCCAGCATTTT. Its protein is CASSEVSRNQPQHF.

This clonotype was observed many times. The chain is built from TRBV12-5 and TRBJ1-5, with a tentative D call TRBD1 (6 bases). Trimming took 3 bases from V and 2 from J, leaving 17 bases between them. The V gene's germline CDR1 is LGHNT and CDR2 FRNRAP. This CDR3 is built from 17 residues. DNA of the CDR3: TGTGCTAGTGGTTTATCCGATCCGGGGGGGCGCAATCAGCCCCAGCATTTT. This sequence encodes CASGLSDPGGRNQPQHF. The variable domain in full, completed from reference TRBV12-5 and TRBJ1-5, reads DARVTQTPRHKVTEMGQEVTMRCQPILGHNTVFWYRQTMMQGLELLAYFRNRAPLDDSGMPKDRFSAEMPDATLATLKIQPSEPRDSAVYFCASGLSDPGGRNQPQHFGDGTRLSIL.

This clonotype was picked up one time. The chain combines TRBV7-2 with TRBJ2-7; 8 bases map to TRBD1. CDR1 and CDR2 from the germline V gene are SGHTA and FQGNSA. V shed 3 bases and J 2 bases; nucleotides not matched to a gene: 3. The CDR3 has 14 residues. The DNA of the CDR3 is TGTGCCAGCAGCTTTCGGACAGGGCCCTACGAGCAGTACGTC. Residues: CASSFRTGPYEQYV.

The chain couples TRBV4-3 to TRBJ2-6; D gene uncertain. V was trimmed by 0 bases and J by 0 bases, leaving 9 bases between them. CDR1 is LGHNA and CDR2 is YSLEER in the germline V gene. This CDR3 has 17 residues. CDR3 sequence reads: CASSQDRIISGANVLTF. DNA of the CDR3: TGCGCCAGCAGCCAAGATAGGATTATCTCTGGGGCCAACGTCCTGACTTTC.

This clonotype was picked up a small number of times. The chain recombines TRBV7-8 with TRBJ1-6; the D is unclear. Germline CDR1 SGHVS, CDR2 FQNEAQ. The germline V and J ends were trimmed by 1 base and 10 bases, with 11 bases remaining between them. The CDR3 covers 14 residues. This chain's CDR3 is CASSLGTGRSPLHF. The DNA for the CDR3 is TGTGCCAGCAGCTTAGGGACGGGAAGATCACCCCTCCACTTT. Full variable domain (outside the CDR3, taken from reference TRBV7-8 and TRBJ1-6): GAGVSQSPRYKVAKRGQDVALRCDPISGHVSLFWYQQALGQGPEFLTYFQNEAQLDKSGLPSDRFFAERPEGSVSTLKIQRTQQEDSAVYLCASSLGTGRSPLHFGNGTRLTVT.

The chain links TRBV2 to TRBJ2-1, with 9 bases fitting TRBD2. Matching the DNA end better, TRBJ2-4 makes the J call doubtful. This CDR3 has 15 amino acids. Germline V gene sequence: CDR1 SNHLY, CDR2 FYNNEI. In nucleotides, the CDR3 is TGTGCCAGCATGCTCGCTAGCGGGATGGAAAACATTCAGTACTTC. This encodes CASMLASGMENIQYF.

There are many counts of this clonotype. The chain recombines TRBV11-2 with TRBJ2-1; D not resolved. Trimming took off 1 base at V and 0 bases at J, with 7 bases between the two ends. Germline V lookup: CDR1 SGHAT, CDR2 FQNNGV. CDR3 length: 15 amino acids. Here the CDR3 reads CASSLVRDSYNEQFF. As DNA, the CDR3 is TGTGCCAGCAGCTTAGTTAGGGACTCCTACAATGAGCAGTTCTTC. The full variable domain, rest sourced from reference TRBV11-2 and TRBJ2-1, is EAGVAQSPRYKIIEKRQSVAFWCNPISGHATLYWYQQILGQGPKLLIQFQNNGVVDDSQLPKDRFSAERLKGVDSTLKIQPAKLEDSAVYLCASSLVRDSYNEQFFGPGTRLTVL.

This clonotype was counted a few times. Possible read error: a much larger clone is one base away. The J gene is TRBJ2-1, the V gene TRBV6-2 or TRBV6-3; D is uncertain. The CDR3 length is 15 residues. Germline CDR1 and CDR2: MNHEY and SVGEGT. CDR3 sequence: CVSSPVAVSYNEQFF. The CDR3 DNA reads TGTGTCAGCAGCCCCGTGGCGGTCTCCTACAATGAGCAGTTCTTC.

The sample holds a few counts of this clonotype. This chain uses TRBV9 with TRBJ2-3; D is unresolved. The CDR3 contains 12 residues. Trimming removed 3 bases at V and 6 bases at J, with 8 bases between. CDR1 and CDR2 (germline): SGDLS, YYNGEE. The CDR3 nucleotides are TGTGCCAGCAGCGACCAGACGGATACGCAGTATTTT. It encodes CASSDQTDTQYF.

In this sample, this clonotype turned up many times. The DNA for the CDR3 is TGTGCCAGCAGCCAAATGCCGGGACAGACCTACGAGCAGTACTTC. It encodes CASSQMPGQTYEQYF. The chain carries TRBV3-1 and TRBJ2-7; 7 bases line up with TRBD1. The trim removed 2 bases at V and 2 bases at J, leaving 6 bases unmatched. The CDR3 is 15 residues long. Germline V gene lookup returns CDR1 LGHDT and CDR2 YNNKEL (reference sequence).

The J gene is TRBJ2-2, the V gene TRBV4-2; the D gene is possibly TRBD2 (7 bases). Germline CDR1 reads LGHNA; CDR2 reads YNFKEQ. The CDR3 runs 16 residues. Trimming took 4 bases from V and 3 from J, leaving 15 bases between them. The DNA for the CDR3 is TGTGCCAGCAGCCTTATCGGGGGGCGAGACACCGGGGAGCTGTTTTTT. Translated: CASSLIGGRDTGELFF.

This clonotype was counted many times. CDR3 sequence reads: CASSTQENTEAFF. The CDR3 nucleotides read TGTGCCAGCAGCACACAGGAGAACACTGAAGCTTTCTTT. The rearrangement joins TRBV11-3 to TRBJ1-1; D perhaps matches TRBD1 (5 bases). Germline CDR1 is SGHNT and CDR2 is YENEEA. The germline V and J ends were trimmed by 5 bases and 1 base, with 8 bases remaining between them. This CDR3 spans 13 amino acids.

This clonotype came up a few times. The CDR3 nucleotides are TGTGCTAGTGGGCGGGACAGGGAGGGGACCCAGTACTTC. This codes for CASGRDREGTQYF. The chain employs TRBV12-5 and TRBJ2-5, with TRBD1 identical over 9 bases. The CDR3 contains 13 residues. Germline CDR1 is LGHNT and CDR2 is FRNRAP. The J segment lost 7 bases and the V segment lost 6 bases, leaving 6 bases of the junction unmatched.

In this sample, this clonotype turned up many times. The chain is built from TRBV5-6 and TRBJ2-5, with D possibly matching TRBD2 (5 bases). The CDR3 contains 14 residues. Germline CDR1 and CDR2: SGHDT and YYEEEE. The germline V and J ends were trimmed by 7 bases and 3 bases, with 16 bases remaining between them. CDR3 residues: CASARLGGEETQYF. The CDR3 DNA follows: TGTGCCAGCGCCAGGCTCGGAGGCGAAGAGACCCAGTACTTC.

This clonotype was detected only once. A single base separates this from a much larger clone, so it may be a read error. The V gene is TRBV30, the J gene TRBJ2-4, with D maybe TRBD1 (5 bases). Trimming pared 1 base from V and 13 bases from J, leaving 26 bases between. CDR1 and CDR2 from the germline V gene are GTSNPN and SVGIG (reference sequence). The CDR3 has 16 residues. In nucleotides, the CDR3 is TGTGCCTGGAGTGGAGTGGGTGCAGGGTCCTACAATGAGCAGTACTTC. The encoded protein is CAWSGVGAGSYNEQYF.

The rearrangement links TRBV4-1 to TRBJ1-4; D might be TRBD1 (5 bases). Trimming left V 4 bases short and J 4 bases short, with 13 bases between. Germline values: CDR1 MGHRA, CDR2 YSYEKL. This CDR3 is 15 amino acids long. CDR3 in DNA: TGCGCCAGCAGCCCTGGACATTCCCTTAATGAAAAACTGTTTTTT. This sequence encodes CASSPGHSLNEKLFF.

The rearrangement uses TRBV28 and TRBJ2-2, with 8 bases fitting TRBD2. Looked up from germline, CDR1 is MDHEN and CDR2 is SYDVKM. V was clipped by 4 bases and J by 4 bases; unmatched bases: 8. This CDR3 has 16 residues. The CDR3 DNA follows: TGTGCCAGCAGTTCGGGGGGGGCGAGTAGCACCGGGGAGCTGTTTTTT. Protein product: CASSSGGASSTGELFF.

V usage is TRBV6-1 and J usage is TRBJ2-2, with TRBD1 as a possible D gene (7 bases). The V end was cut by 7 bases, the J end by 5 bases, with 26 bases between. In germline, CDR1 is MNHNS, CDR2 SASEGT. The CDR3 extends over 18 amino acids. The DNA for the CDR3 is TGTGCCAGCAATCCCCCCGAAGGGGGCTTCGGGGGTACCGGGGAGCTGTTTTTT. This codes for CASNPPEGGFGGTGELFF.

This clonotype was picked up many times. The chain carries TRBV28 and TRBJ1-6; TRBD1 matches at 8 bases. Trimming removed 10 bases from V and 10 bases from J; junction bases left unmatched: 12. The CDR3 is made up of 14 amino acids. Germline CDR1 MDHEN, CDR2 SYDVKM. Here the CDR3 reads CATHTLTGVSPLHF. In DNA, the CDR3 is TGTGCCACCCATACACTGACAGGGGTCTCACCCCTCCACTTT.

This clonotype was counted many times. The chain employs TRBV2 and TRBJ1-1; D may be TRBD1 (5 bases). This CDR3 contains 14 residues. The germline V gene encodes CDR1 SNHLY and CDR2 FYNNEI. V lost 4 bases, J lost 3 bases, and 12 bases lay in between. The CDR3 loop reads CASSVGRIDTEAFF. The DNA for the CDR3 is TGTGCCAGCAGTGTGGGGCGGATAGACACTGAAGCTTTCTTT.

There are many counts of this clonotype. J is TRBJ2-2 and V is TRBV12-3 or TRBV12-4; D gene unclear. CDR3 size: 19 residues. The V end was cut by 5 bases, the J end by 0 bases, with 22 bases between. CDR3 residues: CASSLGSGFLKTNTGELFF. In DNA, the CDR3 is TGTGCCAGCAGTCTGGGGTCAGGTTTCCTCAAAACGAACACCGGGGAGCTGTTTTTT.